This T cell receptor beta chain comes out of a study of blood T cell repertoires in COVID-19. Study-wide context: The cDNA or gDNA used as material had been derived from T cells, B-cell-depleted T cells, or PBMCs.

Authors' processing steps: The assay estimated nucleated cells by amplifying reference gene primers. TCRdb's copy holds only in-frame clones and misses some; the assay was immunoSEQ multiplex PCR. The V and J calls and the clone size are those of that table, but D and trimming were determined from the DNA. This sample yields around 310,000 clones, of which around 90% are seen a single time; under 7% belongs to the top ten. The CDR3 contains 16 residues. Germline V gene lookup returns CDR1 MNHEY and CDR2 SVGEGT. V was trimmed by 2 bases and J by 6 bases, leaving 20 bases between them. This receptor was taken from a woman aged 25 to 39 with COVID-19, enrolled during active disease. This chain connects TRBV6-2 or TRBV6-3 to TRBJ2-7; tentative D call: TRBD2 (5 bases). The sample consisted of peripheral blood. The CDR3 reads CASSYPPSGRYGEQYF. The CDR3 DNA follows: TGTGCCAGCAGTTACCCTCCCTCGGGGAGATACGGCGAGCAGTACTTC.